The rows below give T cell receptor beta chains drawn from one sample of a study of T cell responses to AZD1222 COVID-19 vaccine. Data came from immunoSEQ multiplex PCR; TCRdb stores just in-frame clones and leaves some out. Among about 270,000 clones listed, about 94% were seen once. Here the sequenced sample was peripheral blood, taken 28 days after the second AZD1222 dose. Every receptor here comes from an adult who received the AZD1222 COVID-19 vaccine. The CDR3 runs from the conserved cysteine through the conserved F or W. Fields, in order: CDR3 DNA, CDR3 protein, clone size, J gene, V gene, D gene. The D gene is left open where the match is weak. A row's size may be missing; if present it is once, few, many or a size class.

DNA: TGTGCCAGCAGTTTAAGTTCCACCGCTAACTATGGCTACACCTTC
CDR3: CASSLSSTANYGYTF
size: -
J: TRBJ1-2
V: TRBV27
D: -

DNA: TGTGCCACCACCCCAGGCGGGGCCAACGTCCTGACTTTC
CDR3: CATTPGGANVLTF
size: -
J: TRBJ2-6
V: TRBV19
D: -

DNA: TGTGCCAGCAGCCCCGCGGACAGGGGAGGCGAGCAGTACTTC
CDR3: CASSPADRGGEQYF
size: once
J: TRBJ2-7
V: TRBV9
D: TRBD1

DNA: TGTGCCAGCAGCTATGATAGGGACGGGCAGTACTTC
CDR3: CASSYDRDGQYF
size: few
J: TRBJ2-7
V: TRBV7-9
D: -

DNA: TGTGCCAGCAGCCTCCTCAGATCGGAGGGCTACACCTTC
CDR3: CASSLLRSEGYTF
size: -
J: TRBJ1-2
V: TRBV14
D: -

DNA: TGTGCCAGTAGTCCGCGGACAGGGGGCACTGAAGCTTTCTTT
CDR3: CASSPRTGGTEAFF
size: -
J: TRBJ1-1
V: TRBV19
D: TRBD1

DNA: TGTGCCAGCAGAGGACAGGGTAGCACTGAAGCTTTCTTT
CDR3: CASRGQGSTEAFF
size: -
J: TRBJ1-1
V: TRBV25-1
D: TRBD1

DNA: TGTGCCAGCAGGACGGGGGCGAACCACGAGCAGTACTTC
CDR3: CASRTGANHEQYF
size: -
J: TRBJ2-7
V: TRBV6-5
D: -

DNA: TGTGCCAGTAGGGTATCCCAGGTGATGAATCAGCCCCAGCATTTT
CDR3: CASRVSQVMNQPQHF
size: -
J: TRBJ1-5
V: TRBV19
D: -

DNA: TGTGCCAGCAGCTTTTTGACGACGGGGACGACCCAGTACTTC
CDR3: CASSFLTTGTTQYF
size: -
J: TRBJ2-5
V: TRBV7-9
D: -

DNA: TGTGCCAGCAGTTATCCCCTTTCGGGCGAGCAGTACTTC
CDR3: CASSYPLSGEQYF
size: once
J: TRBJ2-7
V: TRBV7-9
D: -

DNA: TGTGCCAGCTCACAACCTAGCGGGAGTTCCTACGAGCAGTACTTC
CDR3: CASSQPSGSSYEQYF
size: -
J: TRBJ2-7
V: TRBV18
D: TRBD2

DNA: TGTGCCAGCAGTTTATCGATAGTGGGACAGGGCTCGACACCCCTCCACTTT
CDR3: CASSLSIVGQGSTPLHF
size: -
J: TRBJ1-6
V: TRBV27
D: TRBD1

DNA: TGTGCCAGCAGCGATGGGACCTTCTGGCAGGAGGACACCGGGGAGCTGTTTTTT
CDR3: CASSDGTFWQEDTGELFF
size: -
J: TRBJ2-2
V: TRBV7-6
D: -

DNA: TGTGCCAGCAGCCGAGTCCCGGGACAGGCTCGGGGGTCTCATTCACCCCTCCACTTT
CDR3: CASSRVPGQARGSHSPLHF
size: -
J: TRBJ1-6
V: TRBV2
D: TRBD1